This is a list of T cell receptor beta chains from one sample in a study of human T cells and chemical hapten exposure. MiXCR was run by TCRdb on the RACE reads, yielding one entry per CDR3 protein. The sample carries under 200,000 distinct CDR3 sequences, approximately 30% recorded once. Specimen: whole blood, collected in connection with sensitization to the hapten diphenylcyclopropenone (DPC). These receptors were collected from a woman under 30 with alopecia areata. Some clones in this sample may be carry-over from other donors' samples. Each CDR3 is given with its conserved first and last residue. Each record gives: J gene, clone size, V gene, D gene, CDR3 protein, CDR3 DNA. D genes are given only for firm matches. Clone size is stated in some rows and not others, as once, few, many or a class when expanded.

j_call: TRBJ1-2
clone_size: NA
v_call: TRBV12-3/TRBV12-4
d_call: NA
cdr3_aa: CASGLSRGYTF
cdr3_nt: TGTGCCAGCGGCCTTTCTCGTGGCTACACCTTC

j_call: TRBJ2-1
clone_size: NA
v_call: TRBV29-1
d_call: NA
cdr3_aa: CSVGRGQARDEQFF
cdr3_nt: TGCAGCGTTGGGAGGGGGCAGGCAAGGGATGAGCAGTTCTTC

j_call: TRBJ2-2
clone_size: NA
v_call: TRBV20-1
d_call: TRBD1
cdr3_aa: CSGTGTGVTGELFF
cdr3_nt: TGCAGTGGAACCGGGACAGGGGTCACCGGGGAGCTGTTTTTT

j_call: TRBJ2-3
clone_size: few
v_call: TRBV4-1
d_call: TRBD2
cdr3_aa: CASSQDTGRGVSDTQYF
cdr3_nt: TGCGCCAGCAGCCAAGATACTGGGCGGGGGGTATCGGATACGCAGTATTTT

j_call: TRBJ2-1
clone_size: few
v_call: TRBV15
d_call: NA
cdr3_aa: CATSREGPGAINEQFF
cdr3_nt: TGTGCCACCAGCAGAGAAGGTCCCGGCGCTATAAATGAGCAGTTCTTC

j_call: TRBJ2-7
clone_size: many
v_call: TRBV7-9
d_call: NA
cdr3_aa: CASSLESVRARSSYEQYF
cdr3_nt: TGTGCCAGCAGCTTAGAATCGGTTCGGGCCCGCAGCTCCTACGAGCAGTACTTC

j_call: TRBJ1-2
clone_size: NA
v_call: TRBV29-1
d_call: NA
cdr3_aa: CSVLNSFSGYTF
cdr3_nt: TGCAGCGTTCTGAACAGCTTTAGTGGCTACACCTTC

j_call: TRBJ1-5
clone_size: few
v_call: TRBV20-1
d_call: NA
cdr3_aa: CSAKPGNQPQHF
cdr3_nt: TGCAGTGCAAAGCCGGGGAATCAGCCCCAGCATTTT

j_call: TRBJ2-3
clone_size: NA
v_call: TRBV3-1
d_call: NA
cdr3_aa: CASRRGSTDTQYF
cdr3_nt: TGTGCCAGCAGACGGGGGAGCACAGATACGCAGTATTTT

j_call: TRBJ1-1
clone_size: NA
v_call: TRBV5-5
d_call: NA
cdr3_aa: CASSFLVIENTEAFF
cdr3_nt: TGTGCCAGCAGCTTTTTGGTAATTGAGAACACTGAAGCTTTCTTT

j_call: TRBJ2-7
clone_size: few
v_call: TRBV5-4
d_call: TRBD2
cdr3_aa: CASSPVGGGNEQYF
cdr3_nt: TGTGCCAGCAGCCCGGTTGGGGGAGGGAACGAGCAGTACTTC

j_call: TRBJ1-5
clone_size: few
v_call: TRBV21-1
d_call: NA
cdr3_aa: CASSKAAQVDQPQHF
cdr3_nt: TGTGCCAGCAGCAAAGCCGCCCAGGTCGATCAGCCCCAGCATTTT

j_call: TRBJ1-4
clone_size: NA
v_call: TRBV11-2
d_call: NA
cdr3_aa: CASSPSRTDNEKLFF
cdr3_nt: TGTGCCAGCAGCCCTTCCCGGACGGATAATGAAAAACTGTTTTTT

j_call: TRBJ2-7
clone_size: NA
v_call: TRBV30
d_call: NA
cdr3_aa: CAWSVDSYEQYF
cdr3_nt: TGTGCCTGGAGTGTCGACAGCTACGAGCAGTACTTC

j_call: TRBJ1-5
clone_size: NA
v_call: TRBV27
d_call: NA
cdr3_aa: CASSAWESQPQHF
cdr3_nt: TGTGCCAGCAGCGCGTGGGAGAGTCAGCCCCAGCATTTT

j_call: TRBJ2-3
clone_size: NA
v_call: TRBV4-1
d_call: TRBD2
cdr3_aa: CASSPIGGSDRTDTQYF
cdr3_nt: TGCGCCAGCAGCCCCATCGGGGGGAGCGACCGCACAGATACGCAGTATTTT

j_call: TRBJ2-1
clone_size: NA
v_call: TRBV4-2
d_call: TRBD2
cdr3_aa: CASSPGERENFYNEQFF
cdr3_nt: TGTGCCAGCAGCCCCGGGGAGCGGGAGAACTTCTACAATGAGCAGTTCTTC

j_call: TRBJ2-1
clone_size: NA
v_call: TRBV7-2
d_call: TRBD2
cdr3_aa: CASSLEGLATFNEQFF
cdr3_nt: TGTGCCAGCAGCTTAGAGGGACTAGCGACTTTCAATGAGCAGTTCTTC

j_call: TRBJ2-3
clone_size: few
v_call: TRBV4-1
d_call: NA
cdr3_aa: CASSQGRGTDTQYF
cdr3_nt: TGCGCCAGCAGCCAGGGTAGGGGGACAGATACGCAGTATTTT

j_call: TRBJ2-7
clone_size: few
v_call: TRBV20-1
d_call: TRBD1
cdr3_aa: CSADPGTGAYEQYF
cdr3_nt: TGCAGTGCCGATCCCGGGACAGGGGCCTACGAGCAGTACTTC

j_call: TRBJ2-1
clone_size: few
v_call: TRBV7-9
d_call: NA
cdr3_aa: CASSLSVTSSYNEQFF
cdr3_nt: TGTGCCAGCAGCTTATCCGTCACAAGCTCCTACAATGAGCAGTTCTTC

j_call: TRBJ2-7
clone_size: few
v_call: TRBV7-9
d_call: TRBD2
cdr3_aa: CASSLGLAVPEEQYF
cdr3_nt: TGTGCCAGCAGCTTAGGACTAGCGGTGCCCGAGGAGCAGTACTTC

j_call: TRBJ2-1
clone_size: NA
v_call: TRBV2
d_call: TRBD2
cdr3_aa: CASIQGLAGADEQFF
cdr3_nt: TGTGCCAGCATCCAGGGACTAGCGGGAGCGGATGAGCAGTTCTTC

j_call: TRBJ2-4
clone_size: many
v_call: TRBV20-1
d_call: TRBD1
cdr3_aa: CSSGQGVSNIQYF
cdr3_nt: TGCAGTTCTGGACAGGGGGTATCAAACATTCAGTACTTC

j_call: TRBJ2-2
clone_size: few
v_call: TRBV20-1
d_call: TRBD1
cdr3_aa: CSARGTGNTGELFF
cdr3_nt: TGCAGTGCTAGGGGGACAGGCAATACCGGGGAGCTGTTTTTT

j_call: TRBJ2-1
clone_size: few
v_call: TRBV5-1
d_call: NA
cdr3_aa: CASSLVGSSSYNEQFF
cdr3_nt: TGCGCCAGCAGCTTGGTGGGGAGTAGCTCCTACAATGAGCAGTTCTTC

j_call: TRBJ2-3
clone_size: few
v_call: TRBV11-2
d_call: TRBD2
cdr3_aa: CASRLASGVRADTQYF
cdr3_nt: TGTGCCAGCAGACTAGCGTCGGGAGTTCGGGCAGATACGCAGTATTTT

j_call: TRBJ2-3
clone_size: NA
v_call: TRBV5-6
d_call: TRBD2
cdr3_aa: CASSLLAGTGQDTQYF
cdr3_nt: TGTGCCAGCAGCTTGCTAGCGGGAACTGGGCAAGATACGCAGTATTTT

j_call: TRBJ2-7
clone_size: NA
v_call: TRBV6-1
d_call: NA
cdr3_aa: CATSRYYEQYF
cdr3_nt: TGTGCCACCAGCAGATACTACGAGCAGTACTTC

j_call: TRBJ2-7
clone_size: once
v_call: TRBV10-2
d_call: NA
cdr3_aa: CASWTASEQYF
cdr3_nt: TGCGCCAGTTGGACAGCCTCCGAGCAGTACTTC

j_call: TRBJ2-7
clone_size: NA
v_call: TRBV21-1
d_call: NA
cdr3_aa: CASRGDRGEQYF
cdr3_nt: TGTGCCAGCAGGGGAGACCGGGGAGAGCAGTACTTC

j_call: TRBJ1-2
clone_size: NA
v_call: TRBV5-1
d_call: TRBD1
cdr3_aa: CASSSRTGPNYGYTF
cdr3_nt: TGCGCCAGCAGCTCGAGGACAGGGCCTAACTATGGCTACACCTTC

j_call: TRBJ2-7
clone_size: NA
v_call: TRBV4-1
d_call: NA
cdr3_aa: CASSQVAGMREQYF
cdr3_nt: TGCGCCAGCAGCCAAGTTGCAGGGATGCGCGAGCAGTACTTC

j_call: TRBJ2-7
clone_size: few
v_call: TRBV30
d_call: NA
cdr3_aa: CAWRPPVPGYSYEQYF
cdr3_nt: TGTGCCTGGAGACCACCGGTGCCAGGGTATTCCTACGAGCAGTACTTC

j_call: TRBJ1-4
clone_size: NA
v_call: TRBV29-1
d_call: TRBD1
cdr3_aa: CSVLGTGSEKLFF
cdr3_nt: TGCAGCGTGTTGGGGACAGGGAGTGAAAAACTGTTTTTT

j_call: TRBJ1-6
clone_size: NA
v_call: TRBV7-2
d_call: NA
cdr3_aa: CASSLNPVTGGRSNSPLHF
cdr3_nt: TGTGCCAGCAGCTTAAATCCCGTAACAGGAGGAAGAAGTAATTCACCCCTCCACTTT

j_call: TRBJ2-1
clone_size: NA
v_call: TRBV11-2
d_call: TRBD2
cdr3_aa: CASSTLAGGPGEQFF
cdr3_nt: TGTGCCAGCAGCACACTAGCGGGAGGGCCGGGCGAGCAGTTCTTC

j_call: TRBJ2-5
clone_size: few
v_call: TRBV9
d_call: TRBD1
cdr3_aa: CASSPHPGQGVETQYF
cdr3_nt: TGTGCCAGCAGCCCCCACCCGGGACAGGGGGTAGAGACCCAGTACTTC

j_call: TRBJ2-7
clone_size: many
v_call: TRBV20-1
d_call: TRBD1
cdr3_aa: CSASGDRGSFDEQYF
cdr3_nt: TGCAGTGCCAGCGGGGACAGGGGGAGTTTTGACGAGCAGTACTTC

j_call: TRBJ2-1
clone_size: few
v_call: TRBV20-1
d_call: TRBD2
cdr3_aa: CSARDRRTSGPNEQFF
cdr3_nt: TGCAGTGCTAGAGATCGTAGGACTAGCGGCCCCAATGAGCAGTTCTTC

j_call: TRBJ2-5
clone_size: few
v_call: TRBV7-6
d_call: NA
cdr3_aa: CASSLSAETQYF
cdr3_nt: TGTGCCAGCAGCTTATCGGCAGAGACCCAGTACTTC